Reported below is one T cell receptor beta chain. The data were taken from a study of control samples from healthy donors and cancer patients. The table came from immunoSEQ multiplex PCR; TCRdb's copy has only in-frame clones and leaves some out. The data hold about 85,000 clones, with roughly nine tenths observed a single time. What was sequenced was blood. The clonotype was recovered from a woman in her late teens or twenties in good health.

The CDR3 DNA reads as TGCGCCAGCAGTGAGACGGGACAGGAGACTGAAGCTTTCTTT. Amino acid sequence: CASSETGQETEAFF. V gene TRBV10-1 combines with J gene TRBJ1-1; the match to TRBD1 covers 8 bases. Germline V lookup: CDR1 WNHNN, CDR2 SYGVQD (reference sequence). The CDR3 extends over 14 amino acids. V shed 2 bases, J shed 5 bases, and the junction held 4 bases outside the gene matches.